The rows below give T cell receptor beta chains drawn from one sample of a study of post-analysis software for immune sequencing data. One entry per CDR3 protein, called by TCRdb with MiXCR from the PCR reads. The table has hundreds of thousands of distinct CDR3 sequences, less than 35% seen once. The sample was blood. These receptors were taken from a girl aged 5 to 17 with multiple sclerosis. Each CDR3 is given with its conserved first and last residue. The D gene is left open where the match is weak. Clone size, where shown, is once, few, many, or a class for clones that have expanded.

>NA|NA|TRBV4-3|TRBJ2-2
CASSQVWSAGRTAGELFF
TGCGCCAGCAGCCAAGTATGGTCGGCGGGAAGGACGGCCGGGGAGCTGTTTTTT
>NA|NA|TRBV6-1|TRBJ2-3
CASSGGRQIWADTQYF
TGTGCCAGCAGTGGAGGGCGACAGATTTGGGCAGATACGCAGTATTTT
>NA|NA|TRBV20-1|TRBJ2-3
CSARDSTGTDTQYF
TGCAGTGCTAGAGATTCGACGGGCACAGATACGCAGTATTTT
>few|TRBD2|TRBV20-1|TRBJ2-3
CSANAALAAYTDTQYF
TGCAGTGCAAACGCCGCACTAGCGGCTTACACAGATACGCAGTATTTT
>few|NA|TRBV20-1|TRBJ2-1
CSATDGARDEQFF
TGCAGTGCCACGGATGGGGCCCGCGATGAGCAGTTCTTC
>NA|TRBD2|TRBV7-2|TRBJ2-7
CASSTSSGRAFYEQYF
TGTGCCAGCAGTACCTCTAGCGGGAGGGCCTTTTACGAGCAGTACTTC
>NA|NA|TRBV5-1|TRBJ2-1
CASSLGTGFKGDQQFF
TGCGCCAGCAGCTTGGGCACAGGGTTCAAGGGGGATCAGCAGTTCTTC
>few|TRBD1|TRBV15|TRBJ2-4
CATSRVTGETKNIQYF
TGTGCCACCAGCAGAGTAACAGGGGAGACTAAGAACATTCAGTACTTC
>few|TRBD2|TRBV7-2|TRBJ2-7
CASSSLTSGPLYEQYF
TGTGCCAGCAGCTCACTGACTAGCGGGCCACTCTACGAGCAGTACTTC
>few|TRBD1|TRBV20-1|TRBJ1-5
CSARTPSGTGIVAGNQPQHF
TGCAGTGCTAGAACCCCCTCCGGGACAGGGATCGTTGCGGGCAATCAGCCCCAGCATTTT
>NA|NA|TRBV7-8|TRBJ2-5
CASSLGRAKETQYF
TGTGCCAGCAGCTTAGGGAGAGCAAAGGAGACCCAGTACTTC
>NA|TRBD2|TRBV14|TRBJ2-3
CASSQALAGPHTDTQYF
TGTGCCAGCAGCCAAGCACTAGCGGGGCCCCACACAGATACGCAGTATTTT
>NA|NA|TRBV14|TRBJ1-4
CASSRNTGLSNEKLFF
TGTGCCAGCAGCCGGAACACAGGGCTATCAAATGAAAAACTGTTTTTT
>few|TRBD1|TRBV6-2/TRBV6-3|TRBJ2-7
CASSRDRVAYEQYF
TGTGCCAGCAGCCGGGACAGGGTGGCCTACGAGCAGTACTTC
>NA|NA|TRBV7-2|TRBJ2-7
CASSLVLGARNEQYF
TGTGCCAGCAGCTTAGTACTGGGGGCGCGCAACGAGCAGTACTTC
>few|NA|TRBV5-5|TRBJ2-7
CASSEIPRDEQYF
TGTGCCAGCAGCGAGATCCCCCGTGACGAGCAGTACTTC
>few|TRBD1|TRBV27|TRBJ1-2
CASSSGTGGYGYTF
TGTGCCAGCAGTTCCGGGACAGGGGGGTATGGCTACACCTTC
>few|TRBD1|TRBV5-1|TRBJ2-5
CASSFLGQEETQYF
TGCGCCAGCAGCTTCCTCGGACAGGAAGAGACCCAGTACTTC
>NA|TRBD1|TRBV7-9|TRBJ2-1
CASSSGQGPFNEQFF
TGTGCCAGCAGCTCGGGACAGGGGCCTTTCAATGAGCAGTTCTTC
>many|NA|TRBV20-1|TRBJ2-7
CSARRQEYEQYF
TGCAGTGCTAGGAGACAAGAATACGAGCAGTACTTC
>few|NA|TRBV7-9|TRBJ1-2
CASSEGWTASSNYGYTF
TGTGCCAGCAGCGAAGGTTGGACCGCTTCATCTAACTATGGCTACACCTTC
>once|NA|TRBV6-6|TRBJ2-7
CASSWTWDEQYF
TGTGCCAGCAGTTGGACCTGGGACGAGCAGTACTTC
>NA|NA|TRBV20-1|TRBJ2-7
CSASPPRGGPSSEHYF
TGCAGTGCTAGTCCCCCCCGCGGCGGACCGTCGAGCGAGCACTACTTC
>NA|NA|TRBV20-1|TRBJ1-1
CSANREMNTEAFF
TGCAGTGCTAACAGGGAGATGAACACTGAAGCTTTCTTT
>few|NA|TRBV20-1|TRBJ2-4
CSAPRLRNIQYF
TGCAGTGCCCCTAGGTTGCGAAACATTCAGTACTTC
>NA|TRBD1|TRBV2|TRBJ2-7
CASSERTGGFSYEQYF
TGTGCCAGCAGTGAGAGGACAGGGGGTTTCTCCTACGAGCAGTACTTC
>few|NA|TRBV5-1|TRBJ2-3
CASSIPSSTDTQYF
TGCGCCAGCAGTATTCCGTCTAGCACAGATACGCAGTATTTT
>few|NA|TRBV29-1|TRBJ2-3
CSVPQSGRTRTDTQYF
TGCAGCGTTCCACAGTCCGGAAGGACTCGCACAGATACGCAGTATTTT
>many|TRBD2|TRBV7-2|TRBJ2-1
CASSLGASGHNEQFF
TGTGCCAGCAGCTTAGGGGCTAGCGGACACAATGAGCAGTTCTTC
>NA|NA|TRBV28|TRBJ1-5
CASSRLRGSNQPQHF
TGTGCCAGCAGCCGACTAAGAGGTAGCAATCAGCCCCAGCATTTT
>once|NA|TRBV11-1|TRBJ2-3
CASSLARPGGWTDTQYF
TGTGCCAGCAGCTTAGCTCGGCCAGGAGGCTGGACAGATACGCAGTATTTT
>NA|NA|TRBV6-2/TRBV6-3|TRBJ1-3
CASSYTGTNSGNTIYF
TGTGCCAGCAGTTACACCGGGACAAACTCTGGAAACACCATATATTTT
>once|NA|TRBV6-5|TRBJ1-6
CASSYRITGFTSPLHF
TGTGCCAGCAGTTACCGGATAACAGGGTTCACTTCACCCCTCCACTTT
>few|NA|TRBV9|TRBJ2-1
CASSVGLNEQFF
TGTGCCAGCAGCGTAGGGCTCAATGAGCAGTTCTTC
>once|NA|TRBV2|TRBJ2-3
CASIGGKSGDTQYF
TGTGCCAGCATCGGCGGGAAGTCCGGAGATACGCAGTATTTT
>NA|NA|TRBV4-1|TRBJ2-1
CASSPWLDEQFF
TGCGCCAGCAGCCCGTGGTTGGATGAGCAGTTCTTC
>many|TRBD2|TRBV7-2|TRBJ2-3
CASSFSPTSGGAKGTQYF
TGTGCCAGCAGCTTCTCGCCGACTAGCGGGGGGGCCAAAGGTACGCAGTATTTT
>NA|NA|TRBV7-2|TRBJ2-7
CASSLDYQDGQYF
TGTGCCAGCAGCTTAGATTACCAAGACGGGCAGTACTTC
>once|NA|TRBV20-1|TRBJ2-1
CSAPSGWLNEQFF
TGCAGTGCTCCATCCGGGTGGCTCAATGAGCAGTTCTTC
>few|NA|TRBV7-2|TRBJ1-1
CASSLVPTALNTEAFF
TGTGCCAGCAGCTTAGTTCCTACAGCCCTGAACACTGAAGCTTTCTTT
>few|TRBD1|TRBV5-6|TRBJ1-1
CASSWGQGKAEAFF
TGTGCCAGCAGCTGGGGACAGGGGAAGGCTGAAGCTTTCTTT
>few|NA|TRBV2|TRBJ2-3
CASSEEGAGPTDTQYF
TGTGCCAGCAGTGAAGAAGGGGCAGGGCCCACAGATACGCAGTATTTT
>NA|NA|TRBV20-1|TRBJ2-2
CSAFPSPTHRGTGELFF
TGCAGTGCCTTCCCCAGCCCCACCCATAGAGGGACCGGGGAGCTGTTTTTT
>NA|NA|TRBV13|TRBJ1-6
CASSLKAYNSPLHF
TGTGCCAGCAGCTTAAAGGCTTATAATTCACCCCTCCACTTT
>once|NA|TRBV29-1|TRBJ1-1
CSAASAMSTEAFF
TGCAGCGCCGCGTCAGCGATGAGCACTGAAGCTTTCTTT
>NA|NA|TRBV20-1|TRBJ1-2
CSAYSGGQGGYTF
TGCAGTGCCTACTCGGGAGGACAAGGAGGCTACACCTTC
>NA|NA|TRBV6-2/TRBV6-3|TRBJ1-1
CASNPWGATEAFF
TGTGCCAGCAACCCCTGGGGGGCCACTGAAGCTTTCTTT
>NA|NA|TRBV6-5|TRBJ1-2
CANSSTANYGYTF
TGTGCCAACAGTTCAACAGCTAACTATGGCTACACCTTC
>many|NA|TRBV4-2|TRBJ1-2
CASSQDFSSGYGYTF
TGTGCCAGCAGCCAAGACTTTAGTTCGGGCTATGGCTACACCTTC
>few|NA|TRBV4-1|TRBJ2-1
CASSQDPGVGEQFF
TGCGCCAGCAGCCAAGATCCTGGTGTGGGCGAGCAGTTCTTC
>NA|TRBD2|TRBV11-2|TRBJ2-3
CASSFAGGAVDTQYF
TGTGCCAGCAGCTTTGCGGGGGGTGCTGTGGATACGCAGTATTTT
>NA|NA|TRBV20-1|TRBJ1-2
CSTPGRDGYTF
TGCAGTACGCCCGGGAGAGATGGCTACACCTTC